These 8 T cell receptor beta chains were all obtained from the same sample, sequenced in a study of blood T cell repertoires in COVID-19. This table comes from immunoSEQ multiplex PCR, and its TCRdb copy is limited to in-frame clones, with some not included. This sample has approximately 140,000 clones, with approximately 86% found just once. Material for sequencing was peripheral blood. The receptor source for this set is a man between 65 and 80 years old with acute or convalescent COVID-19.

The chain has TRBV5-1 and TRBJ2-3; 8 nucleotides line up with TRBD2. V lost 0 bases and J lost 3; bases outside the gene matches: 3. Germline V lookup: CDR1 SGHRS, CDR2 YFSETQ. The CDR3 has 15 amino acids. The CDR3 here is CASSLASGRTDTQYF. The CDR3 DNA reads TGCGCCAGCAGCTTGGCCAGCGGGAGAACAGATACGCAGTATTTT. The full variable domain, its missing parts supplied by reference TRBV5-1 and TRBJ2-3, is KAGVTQTPRYLIKTRGQQVTLSCSPISGHRSVSWYQQTPGQGLQFLFEYFSETQRNKGNFPGRFSGRQFSNSRSEMNVSTLELGDSALYLCASSLASGRTDTQYFGPGTRLTVL.

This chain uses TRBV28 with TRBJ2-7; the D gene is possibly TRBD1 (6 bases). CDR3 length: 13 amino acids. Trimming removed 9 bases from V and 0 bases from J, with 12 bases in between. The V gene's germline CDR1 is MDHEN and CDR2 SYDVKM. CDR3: CASNRDISYEQYF. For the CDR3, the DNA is TGTGCCAGTAATCGGGACATCTCCTACGAGCAGTACTTC.

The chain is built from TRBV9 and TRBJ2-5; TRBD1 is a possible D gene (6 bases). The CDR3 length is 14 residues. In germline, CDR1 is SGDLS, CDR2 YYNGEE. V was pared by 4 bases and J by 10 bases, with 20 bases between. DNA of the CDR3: TGTGCCAGCAGCACCCACGAGGGCCTAGGGGGCCAGTACTTC. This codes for CASSTHEGLGGQYF.

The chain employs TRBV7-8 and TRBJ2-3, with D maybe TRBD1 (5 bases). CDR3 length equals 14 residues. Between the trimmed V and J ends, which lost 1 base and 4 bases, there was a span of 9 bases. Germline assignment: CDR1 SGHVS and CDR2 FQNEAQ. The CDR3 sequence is CASSLDQGADTQYF. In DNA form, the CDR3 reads TGTGCCAGCAGCTTAGACCAGGGTGCAGATACGCAGTATTTT.

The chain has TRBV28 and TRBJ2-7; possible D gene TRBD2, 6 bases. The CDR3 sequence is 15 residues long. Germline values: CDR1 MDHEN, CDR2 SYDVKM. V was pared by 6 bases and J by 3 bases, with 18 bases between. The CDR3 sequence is CASSPPGSKGYEQYF. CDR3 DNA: TGTGCCAGCAGCCCCCCCGGGAGTAAAGGCTACGAGCAGTACTTC.

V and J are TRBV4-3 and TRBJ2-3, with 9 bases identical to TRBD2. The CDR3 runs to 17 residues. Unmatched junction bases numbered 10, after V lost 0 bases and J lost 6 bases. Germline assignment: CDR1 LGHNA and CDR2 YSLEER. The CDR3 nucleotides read TGCGCCAGCAGCCAAGATGAGGCGGGAGGGCTAGGGGATACGCAGTATTTT. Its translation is CASSQDEAGGLGDTQYF.

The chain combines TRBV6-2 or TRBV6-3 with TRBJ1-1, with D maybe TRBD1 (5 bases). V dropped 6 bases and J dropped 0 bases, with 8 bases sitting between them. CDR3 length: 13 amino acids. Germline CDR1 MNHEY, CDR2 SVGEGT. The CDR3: CASSTTVNTEAFF. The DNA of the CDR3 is TGTGCCAGCAGCACGACAGTGAACACTGAAGCTTTCTTT.

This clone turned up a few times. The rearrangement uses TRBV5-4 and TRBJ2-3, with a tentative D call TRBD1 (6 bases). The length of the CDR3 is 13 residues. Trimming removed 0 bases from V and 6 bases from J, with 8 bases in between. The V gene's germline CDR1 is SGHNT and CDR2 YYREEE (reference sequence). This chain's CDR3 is CASSLDRADTQYF. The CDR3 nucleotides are TGTGCCAGCAGCTTGGACAGGGCCGATACGCAGTATTTT.